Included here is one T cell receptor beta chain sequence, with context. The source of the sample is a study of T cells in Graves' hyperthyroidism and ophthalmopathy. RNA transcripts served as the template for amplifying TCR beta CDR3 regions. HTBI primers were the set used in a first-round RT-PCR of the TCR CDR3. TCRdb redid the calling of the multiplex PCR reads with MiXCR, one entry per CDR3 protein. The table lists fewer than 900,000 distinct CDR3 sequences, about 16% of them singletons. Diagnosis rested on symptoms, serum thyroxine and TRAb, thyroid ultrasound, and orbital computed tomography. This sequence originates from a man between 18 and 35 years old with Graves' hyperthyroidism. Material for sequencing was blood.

This CDR3 reads CASRVSINQPQHF. For the CDR3, the DNA is TGCGCCAGCAGAGTGAGTATCAATCAGCCCCAGCATTTT. The rearrangement uses TRBV10-2 and TRBJ1-5; D gene uncertain. Germline V gene sequence: CDR1 WSHSY, CDR2 SAAADI. This CDR3 spans 13 amino acids. V was clipped by 6 bases and J by 3 bases, with 9 bases between them.